This T cell receptor (beta chain) is from a study of post-analysis software for immune sequencing data. Whole-study results and caveats: Compared with controls, patients showed significantly lower normalized Chao1 diversity.

This clonotype turned up a few times. What it recognizes is unknown. TCR beta libraries were prepared from cDNA with unique molecular identifiers. TCRdb reanalysed the PCR reads using MiXCR and keeps one entry per CDR3 protein. The data contain about 770,000 distinct CDR3 sequences, 40% to 55% of them seen just once; the ten biggest clones take up 4% to 5%. Sample: blood. The receptor comes from a girl aged 10 to 17 with multiple sclerosis.

This CDR3 reads CATSVPGQGYLSEQYF. In nucleotides, the CDR3 is TGTGCCACCAGTGTTCCGGGACAGGGATATCTTAGCGAGCAGTACTTC. The chain has TRBV24-1 and TRBJ2-7, with 9 nucleotides matching TRBD1. The trim removed 5 bases at V and 6 bases at J, leaving 13 bases unmatched. This CDR3 has 16 residues. Per germline, CDR1 KGHDR and CDR2 SFDVKD.